What follows are 28 T cell receptor beta chains derived from one specimen sequenced in a study of Graves' ophthalmopathy and Graves' hyperthyroidism. Transcripts of RNA were the source for amplifying TCR beta CDR3 regions. After a first-round RT-PCR with HTBI primers, a second-round multiplex PCR was run. TCRdb recomputed calls from the multiplex PCR reads with MiXCR, one row per CDR3 protein. The sample contains about 640,000 distinct CDR3 sequences, roughly 41% of which appear only once. The source material was peripheral blood. The receptors stem from an adult man with Graves' ophthalmopathy.

This clonotype appeared many times. The gene calls are TRBV2 and TRBJ1-1; a weak D match, TRBD1 (5 bases). Germline V gene lookup returns CDR1 SNHLY and CDR2 FYNNEI. Between the trimmed V and J ends, which lost 1 base and 4 bases, there was a span of 13 bases. The CDR3 has 15 residues. CDR3: CASSEGAGPGTEAFF. CDR3 nucleotide sequence: TGTGCCAGCAGTGAAGGGGCAGGGCCGGGCACTGAAGCTTTCTTT. Supplemented by reference TRBV2 and TRBJ1-1, the full variable domain reads EPEVTQTPSHQVTQMGQEVILRCVPISNHLYFYWYRQILGQKVEFLVSFYNNEISEKSEIFDDQFSVERPDGSNFTLKIRSTKLEDSAMYFCASSEGAGPGTEAFFGQGTRLTVV.

The genes are TRBV2 and TRBJ2-2, with D possibly TRBD2 on 6 matching bases. The CDR3 loop spans 13 amino acids. Trimming took 3 bases from V and 6 from J, leaving 8 bases between them. The germline gives CDR1 SNHLY, CDR2 FYNNEI. The CDR3 region is CASSERGSGELFF. CDR3 DNA sequence: TGTGCCAGCAGTGAGCGGGGTTCCGGGGAGCTGTTTTTT.

This clonotype was picked up many times. The chain uses TRBV19 and TRBJ1-1, with no clear D. This CDR3 contains 15 residues. Germline V gene lookup returns CDR1 LNHDA and CDR2 SQIVND (reference sequence). The V gene lost 5 bases and the J gene lost 3 bases, with 16 bases spanning the gap. CDR3 protein: CASSSSSREDTEAFF. CDR3 coding DNA: TGTGCCAGTAGTTCCTCGAGTCGGGAGGACACTGAAGCTTTCTTT. Full variable domain (rest looked up from reference TRBV19 and TRBJ1-1): DGGITQSPKYLFRKEGQNVTLSCEQNLNHDAMYWYRQDPGQGLRLIYYSQIVNDFQKGDIAEGYSVSREKKESFPLTVTSAQKNPTAFYLCASSSSSREDTEAFFGQGTRLTVV.

This clonotype was seen a few times. The chain recombines TRBV12-3 or TRBV12-4 with TRBJ2-7, with 9 bases that match TRBD2. Losses at the gene ends were 7 bases for V and 3 bases for J; bases not matched to a gene: 7. The CDR3 is 14 amino acids. For the CDR3, the DNA is TGTGCCAGCAATATAGCGGGAGAAGGCTACGAGCAGTACTTC. It codes for CASNIAGEGYEQYF.

This clonotype was counted ten times or more. The rearrangement links TRBV20-1 to TRBJ1-6; a possible D gene is TRBD1 (6 bases). Germline CDR1 and CDR2: DFQATT and SNEGSKA (reference sequence). V lost 1 base and J 9 bases, leaving 10 bases between the germline ends. CDR3 length: 13 residues. This CDR3 is CSARGTGTSPLHF. The CDR3 nucleotides are TGCAGTGCTAGAGGTACAGGGACTTCACCCCTCCACTTT.

This CDR3 is CASSYAVGSTNEKLFF. DNA of the CDR3: TGTGCCAGCAGTTACGCCGTCGGGTCAACTAATGAAAAACTGTTTTTT. The rearrangement joins TRBV6-5 to TRBJ1-4, with unresolved D. The V and J ends lost 2 bases and 0 bases respectively, with 10 bases between them. The CDR3 is 16 residues long. The germline CDR1 and CDR2 sequences are MNHEY and SVGAGI.

This clonotype was seen many times. The V and J genes are TRBV7-2 and TRBJ1-1; 8 bases are shared with TRBD1. This CDR3 has 15 amino acids. Unmatched junction bases numbered 8, after V lost 4 bases and J lost 4 bases. The germline gives CDR1 SGHTA, CDR2 FQGNSA. DNA of the CDR3: TGTGCCAGCAGCTCCGTAGGACAGGGAACCACTGAAGCTTTCTTT. Translating gives CASSSVGQGTTEAFF.

This clonotype has at least ten counts. The V call is TRBV20-1, the J call TRBJ1-4; D gene uncertain. The V and J ends lost 3 bases and 5 bases respectively, with 10 bases between them. The CDR3 runs to 13 residues. CDR1 is DFQATT, CDR2 SNEGSKA, per germline (reference sequence). CDR3 residues: CSASGQLNEKLFF. The CDR3 DNA sequence: TGCAGTGCTAGCGGCCAGTTAAATGAAAAACTGTTTTTT.

The chain is built from TRBV7-9 and TRBJ1-3, with TRBD1 identical over 8 bases. V shed 3 bases, J shed 8 bases, and the junction held 6 bases outside the gene matches. The CDR3 contains 14 residues. Germline V gene sequence: CDR1 SEHNR, CDR2 FQNEAQ (reference sequence). The DNA for the CDR3 is TGTGCCAGCAGCTTGGGGCAGGGGGCGGACACCATATATTTT. It is translated as CASSLGQGADTIYF.

The chain couples TRBV6-5 to TRBJ1-2; D ambiguous. CDR1 is MNHEY and CDR2 is SVGAGI in the germline V gene. V lost 6 bases, J lost 4 bases, and 21 bases lay in between. The CDR3 spans 16 residues. The CDR3 here is CASSFAGSGLSYGYTF. CDR3 in DNA: TGTGCCAGCAGCTTCGCTGGCTCAGGCCTATCCTATGGCTACACCTTC.

Ten or more counts support this clonotype. V is TRBV12-5 and J is TRBJ1-2, with a weak D call TRBD1 (5 bases). The CDR3 runs to 17 residues. Germline CDR1 reads LGHNT; CDR2 reads FRNRAP. V was clipped by 1 base and J by 0 bases, with 15 bases between them. This CDR3 reads CASGLGFAGTANYGYTF. CDR3 nucleotides: TGTGCTAGTGGTTTGGGGTTCGCAGGGACGGCTAACTATGGCTACACCTTC.

The chain combines TRBV7-2 with TRBJ2-5; D call uncertain. CDR1 and CDR2 (germline): SGHTA, FQGNSA. The CDR3 extends over 14 amino acids. Trimming shortened V by 5 bases and J by 5 bases, and 15 bases separated the two germline ends. Here the CDR3 DNA reads TGTGCCAGCAGCCTAGGGATCGTCCGGGAGACCCAGTACTTC. Translating it yields CASSLGIVRETQYF. The full variable domain, rest sourced from reference TRBV7-2 and TRBJ2-5, is GAGVSQSPSNKVTEKGKDVELRCDPISGHTALYWYRQSLGQGLEFLIYFQGNSAPDKSGLPSDRFSAERTGGSVSTLTIQRTQQEDSAVYLCASSLGIVRETQYFGPGTRLLVL.

On this clonotype itself: A read error may account for a junction end that differs from germline. V and J are TRBV7-9 and TRBJ1-2; D may be TRBD1 (6 bases). The CDR3 spans 13 residues. Germline-derived CDR1 and CDR2 are SEHNR and FQNEAQ (reference sequence). CDR3 nucleotide sequence: TGTGCCAGCAGCTCAGGGGATTGGCATGGCTGCACCTTC. Translation gives CASSSGDWHGCTF.

This clonotype was picked up many times. The chain has TRBV29-1 and TRBJ2-7; no clear D. Looked up from germline, CDR1 is SQVTM and CDR2 is ANQGSEA. The germline V and J ends were trimmed by 6 bases and 6 bases, with 18 bases remaining between them. This CDR3 spans 13 amino acids. For the CDR3, the DNA is TGCAGCGTCATAGGGCTAGATACGAGCGAGCAGTACTTC. Protein product: CSVIGLDTSEQYF.

Comments on this clonotype: A clone one base away is much larger, so this may be a read error. The chain links TRBV11-1 to TRBJ1-2; perhaps TRBD1 as D (5 bases). V dropped 1 base and J dropped 2 bases, with 11 bases sitting between them. Germline V gene lookup returns CDR1 SGHAT and CDR2 FQDESV (reference sequence). This CDR3 contains 15 residues. CDR3 in amino acids: CASSLGDSSNYGYTF. DNA for the CDR3: TGTGCCAGCAGCTTAGGTGACAGCTCCAACTATGGCTACACCTTC.

This clonotype was found many times. The V call is TRBV14, the J call TRBJ1-5; D not certain. Germline values: CDR1 SGHDN, CDR2 FVKESK. Deletions cut 1 base from V and 6 bases from J, with 7 bases between. CDR3 length equals 13 residues. Written as DNA, the CDR3 is TGTGCCAGCAGCCAAGGGTTGGGTCAGCCCCAGCATTTT. Amino acid sequence: CASSQGLGQPQHF.

The chain carries TRBV29-1 and TRBJ2-7; D could derive from TRBD1 or TRBD2 (5 bases each). Germline assignment: CDR1 SQVTM and CDR2 ANQGSEA. This CDR3 has 13 residues. V lost 5 bases, J lost 3 bases, and 14 bases lay in between. The DNA of the CDR3 is TGCAGCGTTACCCCGGGACGATACTACGAGCAGTACTTC. This translates into CSVTPGRYYEQYF.

The rearrangement links TRBV7-2 to TRBJ2-1; no reliable D call. This CDR3 has 14 amino acids. In germline, CDR1 is SGHTA, CDR2 FQGNSA. V gave up 1 base and J gave up 5 bases, with 9 bases separating them. CDR3 sequence reads: CASSLVVTNNEQFF. The CDR3 bases are TGTGCCAGCAGCTTAGTGGTCACAAACAATGAGCAGTTCTTC.

This clonotype was recorded at least ten times. This chain connects TRBV7-2 to TRBJ1-4, with D unresolved. The CDR3 extends over 13 amino acids. Germline loops: CDR1 SGHTA, CDR2 FQGNSA. V was clipped by 3 bases and J by 10 bases, with 12 bases between them. The CDR3 DNA reads TGTGCCAGCAGCTTTAAATTGATAGGAAAACTGTTTTTT. Its translation is CASSFKLIGKLFF.

V usage is TRBV4-3 and J usage is TRBJ1-6; perhaps TRBD1 as D (5 bases). There are 15 residues in the CDR3. V lost 0 bases and J 7 bases, leaving 10 bases between the germline ends. Germline CDR1 LGHNA, CDR2 YSLEER. The CDR3 spells CASSQDSGSNSPLHF. As DNA, the CDR3 is TGCGCCAGCAGCCAAGATTCAGGGAGCAATTCACCCCTCCACTTT.

The chain combines TRBV25-1 with TRBJ2-7; 11 nucleotides agree with TRBD2. Germline assignment: CDR1 MGHDK and CDR2 SYGVNS. The CDR3 runs to 16 residues. With 7 bases clipped from V and 4 bases from J, the junction kept 12 bases outside the gene matches. CDR3 DNA: TGTGCCAGCATTTTTAAACCGGGACTAGCGGTTTACGAGCAGTACTTC. This codes for CASIFKPGLAVYEQYF.

This clonotype was recorded a few times. The chain carries TRBV29-1 and TRBJ2-7; 11 bases line up with TRBD1. The V segment lost 8 bases and the J segment 6 bases; nucleotides outside the gene matches: 12. The CDR3 is made up of 14 amino acids. Germline V gene data show CDR1 as SQVTM and CDR2 as ANQGSEA. In DNA form, the CDR3 reads TGCAGCCACGCCACCGGGACAGGGGGGTTCGAGCAGTACTTC. It yields the protein CSHATGTGGFEQYF.

This clonotype was counted many times. V is TRBV19 and J is TRBJ1-5; D remains ambiguous. This CDR3 contains 14 residues. From germline, CDR1 is LNHDA and CDR2 SQIVND (reference sequence). V lost 5 bases and J 5 bases, leaving 13 bases between the germline ends. The CDR3 bases are TGTGCCAGTAGTGGAGGGTTCGGGGATCAGCCCCAGCATTTT. Translating it yields CASSGGFGDQPQHF.

This clonotype came up many times. V gene TRBV29-1 combines with J gene TRBJ2-5; D may be TRBD2 (5 bases). The germline gives CDR1 SQVTM, CDR2 ANQGSEA. CDR3 length: 12 amino acids. Between the trimmed V and J ends, which lost 8 bases and 4 bases, there was a span of 14 bases. CDR3 sequence: CSSRRAGETQYF. The CDR3 DNA reads TGCAGCTCTAGGCGGGCAGGAGAGACCCAGTACTTC.

This chain uses TRBV7-8 with TRBJ2-7, with a tentative D call TRBD1 (6 bases). This CDR3 is 16 amino acids long. Germline V CDR1 and CDR2: SGHVS, FQNEAQ. V was clipped by 5 bases and J by 2 bases, with 19 bases between them. Here the CDR3 reads CASSPRTELFPYEQYF. In DNA form, the CDR3 reads TGTGCCAGCAGCCCCAGGACAGAACTCTTTCCCTACGAGCAGTACTTC.

Written as DNA, the CDR3 is TGCAGCGTTGGATTACTAGGGCAAGAGACCCAGTACTTC. The encoded protein is CSVGLLGQETQYF. The rearrangement joins TRBV29-1 to TRBJ2-5; D may be TRBD2 (5 bases). V was pared by 4 bases and J by 2 bases, with 11 bases between. The CDR3 runs to 13 residues. Germline V lookup: CDR1 SQVTM, CDR2 ANQGSEA.

This clonotype was detected once. The chain carries TRBV15 and TRBJ1-1, with D possibly matching TRBD1 (6 bases). This CDR3 contains 14 residues. Germline V gene data show CDR1 as LNHNV and CDR2 as YYDKDF (reference sequence). The V and J ends lost 0 bases and 5 bases respectively, with 10 bases between them. CDR3 region: CATSRDIRGTEAFF. The CDR3 DNA sequence: TGTGCCACCAGCAGAGATATAAGGGGGACTGAAGCTTTCTTT. The full variable domain, completed using reference TRBV15 and TRBJ1-1, is DAMVIQNPRYQVTQFGKPVTLSCSQTLNHNVMYWYQQKSSQAPKLLFHYYDKDFNNEADTPDNFQSRRPNTSFCFLDIRSPGLGDTAMYLCATSRDIRGTEAFFGQGTRLTVV.

This clonotype has a count of ten or more. V and J are TRBV5-1 and TRBJ2-5; D is undetermined. V shed 6 bases and J shed 4 bases, with 19 bases lying between them. Germline values: CDR1 SGHRS, CDR2 YFSETQ. This CDR3 is built from 15 residues. The chain's CDR3 is CASNVGLGRVETQYF. The CDR3 DNA reads TGCGCCAGCAACGTGGGTCTAGGTCGGGTAGAGACCCAGTACTTC.